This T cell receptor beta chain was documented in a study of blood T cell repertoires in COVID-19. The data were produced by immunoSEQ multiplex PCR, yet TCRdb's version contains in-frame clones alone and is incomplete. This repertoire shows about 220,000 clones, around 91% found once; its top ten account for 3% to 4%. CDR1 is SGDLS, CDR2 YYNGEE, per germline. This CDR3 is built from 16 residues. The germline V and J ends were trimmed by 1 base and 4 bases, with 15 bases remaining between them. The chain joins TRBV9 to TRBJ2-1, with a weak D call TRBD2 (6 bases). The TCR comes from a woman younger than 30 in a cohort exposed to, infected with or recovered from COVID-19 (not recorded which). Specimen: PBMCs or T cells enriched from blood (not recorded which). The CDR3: CASSVREGDLYNEQFF. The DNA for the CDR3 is TGTGCCAGCAGCGTACGTGAAGGGGACTTATACAATGAGCAGTTCTTC. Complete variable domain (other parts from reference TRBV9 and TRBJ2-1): DSGVTQTPKHLITATGQRVTLRCSPRSGDLSVYWYQQSLDQGLQFLIQYYNGEERAKGNILERFSAQQFPDLHSELNLSSLELGDSALYFCASSVREGDLYNEQFFGPGTRLTVL.